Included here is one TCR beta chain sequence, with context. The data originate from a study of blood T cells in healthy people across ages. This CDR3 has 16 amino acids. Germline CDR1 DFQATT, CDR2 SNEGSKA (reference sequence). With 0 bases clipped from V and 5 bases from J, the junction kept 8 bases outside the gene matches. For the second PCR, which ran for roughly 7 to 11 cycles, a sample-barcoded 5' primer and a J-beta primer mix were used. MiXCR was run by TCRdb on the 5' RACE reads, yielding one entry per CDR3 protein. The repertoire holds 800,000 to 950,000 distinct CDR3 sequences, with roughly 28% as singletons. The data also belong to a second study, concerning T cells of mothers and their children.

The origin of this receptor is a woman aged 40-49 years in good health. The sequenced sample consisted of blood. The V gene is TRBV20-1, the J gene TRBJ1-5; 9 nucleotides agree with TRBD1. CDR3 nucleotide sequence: TGCAGTGCTAGAGATCGTGACAGGGGGACGGATCAGCCCCAGCATTTT. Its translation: CSARDRDRGTDQPQHF.